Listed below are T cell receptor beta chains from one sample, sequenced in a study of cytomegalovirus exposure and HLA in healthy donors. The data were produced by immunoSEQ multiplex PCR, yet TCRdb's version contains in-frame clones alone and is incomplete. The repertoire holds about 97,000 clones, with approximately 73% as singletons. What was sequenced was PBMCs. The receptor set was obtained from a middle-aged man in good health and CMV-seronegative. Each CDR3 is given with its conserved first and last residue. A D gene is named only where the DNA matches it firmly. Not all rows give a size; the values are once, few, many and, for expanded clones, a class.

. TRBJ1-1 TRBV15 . CATSRVEGWAPEAFF TGTGCCACCAGCAGGGTAGAAGGCTGGGCCCCAGAAGCTTTCTTT
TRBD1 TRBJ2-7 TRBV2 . CASVQGNPYEQYF TGTGCCAGTGTACAGGGGAACCCCTACGAGCAGTACTTC
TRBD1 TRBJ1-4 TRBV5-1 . CASSRTGQTATNEKLFF TGCGCCAGCAGCCGGACAGGACAGACTGCAACTAATGAAAAACTGTTTTTT
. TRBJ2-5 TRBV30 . CAWSPGLETQYF TGTGCCTGGAGTCCGGGGTTGGAGACCCAGTACTTC
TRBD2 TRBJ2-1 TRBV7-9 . CASSWGLAEGNEQFF TGTGCCAGCAGCTGGGGACTAGCTGAGGGAAATGAGCAGTTCTTC
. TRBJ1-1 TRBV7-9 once CASSSQLNTEAFF TGTGCCAGCAGTTCCCAATTGAACACTGAAGCTTTCTTT
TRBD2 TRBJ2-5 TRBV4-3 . CASSQGLAGGQETQYF TGCGCCAGCAGCCAGGGACTAGCGGGGGGCCAAGAGACCCAGTACTTC
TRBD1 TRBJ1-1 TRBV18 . CASSQGDRGFLEAFF TGTGCCAGCTCACAAGGGGACAGGGGGTTCCTAGAAGCTTTCTTT
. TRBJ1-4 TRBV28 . CASTGGNEKLFF TGTGCCAGCACCGGGGGTAATGAAAAACTGTTTTTT
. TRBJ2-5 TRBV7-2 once CASSSGHRETQYF TGTGCCAGCAGCTCCGGACATAGAGAGACCCAGTACTTC
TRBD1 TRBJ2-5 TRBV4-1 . CASKPIGQGSQETQYF TGCGCCAGCAAACCAATCGGACAGGGTTCCCAAGAGACCCAGTACTTC
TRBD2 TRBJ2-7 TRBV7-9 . CASSLALAGTHEQYF TGTGCCAGCAGCTTAGCCCTAGCGGGGACCCACGAGCAGTACTTC
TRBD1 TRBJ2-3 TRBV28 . CASRSGTATDTQYF TGTGCCAGCAGAAGTGGGACAGCCACAGATACGCAGTATTTT
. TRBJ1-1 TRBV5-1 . CASRSLYRGRNTEAFF TGCGCCAGCCGATCCCTGTATAGAGGTCGGAACACTGAAGCTTTCTTT
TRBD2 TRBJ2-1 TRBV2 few CASTRTSGSYNEQFF TGTGCCAGCACCCGGACTAGCGGGTCCTACAATGAGCAGTTCTTC
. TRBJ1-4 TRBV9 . CASSVGPIGATNEKLFF TGTGCCAGCAGCGTAGGCCCGATCGGGGCAACTAATGAAAAACTGTTTTTT
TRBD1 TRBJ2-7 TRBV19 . CASSDRGRLEQYF TGTGCCAGCTCGGACAGGGGTAGGTTGGAGCAGTACTTC
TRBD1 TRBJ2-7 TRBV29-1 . CSVTLDRVNEQYF TGCAGCGTCACCTTGGACAGGGTTAACGAGCAGTACTTC
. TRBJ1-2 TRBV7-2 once CASSPTAVYGYTF TGTGCCAGCAGCCCGACTGCCGTCTATGGCTACACCTTC
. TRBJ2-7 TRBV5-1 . CASSTLGPGGYEQYF TGCGCCAGCAGCACACTCGGACCAGGGGGGTACGAGCAGTACTTC
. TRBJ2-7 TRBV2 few CASIGLGGPPSREQYF TGTGCCAGCATCGGGCTAGGCGGGCCCCCGTCCAGGGAGCAGTACTTC
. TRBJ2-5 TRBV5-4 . CASSQDSKETQYF TGTGCCAGCAGCCAGGACAGTAAAGAGACCCAGTACTTC
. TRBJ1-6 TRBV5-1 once CASSLLQDNSPLHF TGCGCCAGCAGCTTATTACAGGATAATTCACCCCTCCACTTT